This T cell receptor (beta chain) is drawn from a study of T cells in Graves' hyperthyroidism and ophthalmopathy. Findings and limits, study-wide: Median prediction lead before ophthalmopathy onset was about 6.7 months with the model. A model of 13 V-J features distinguished ophthalmopathy from stable hyperthyroidism.

Each diagnosis was grounded in clinical symptoms, serum thyroxine and TRAb, thyroid ultrasound, and orbital computed tomography. This CDR3 comprises 15 residues. Germline trimming cut 2 bases from V and 4 bases from J; bases unmatched to any gene: 7. In germline, CDR1 is SNHLY, CDR2 FYNNEI. What was amplified from RNA transcripts were TCR beta CDR3 regions. Carried out on the TCR CDR3, a first-round RT-PCR used the HTBI primer set. TCRdb reanalysed the multiplex PCR reads using MiXCR and keeps one entry per CDR3 protein. The sample has about 570,000 distinct CDR3 sequences, about 45% seen once. To note about this clonotype: Its cognate antigen is unknown.

The TCR originated in an adult woman with Graves' disease, either hyperthyroidism or ophthalmopathy (not recorded which). Sequenced: peripheral blood or thyroid tissue (not recorded which). The chain employs TRBV2 and TRBJ1-2, with 7 nucleotides matching TRBD1. CDR3 residues: CASSEQGVRTYGYTF. CDR3 coding DNA: TGTGCCAGCAGTGAACAGGGGGTTAGGACCTATGGCTACACCTTC.